These 4 T cell receptor beta chains were all obtained from the same sample, sequenced in a study of T cell responses to AZD1222 COVID-19 vaccine. Sequencing was performed with immunoSEQ multiplex PCR; in TCRdb, only in-frame clones are kept and a portion is missing. The sample has about 150,000 clones; 88% are singletons. The sample consisted of peripheral blood, taken on day 0 of AZD1222 vaccination. Every receptor here comes from an adult in good health.

CDR3 in DNA: TGCGCCAGCAGCTTGGCGCCAGGGGGACAAGAGACCCAGTACTTC. This gives the protein CASSLAPGGQETQYF. The chain has TRBV5-1 and TRBJ2-5, with 7 positions matching TRBD1. The V segment lost 0 bases and the J segment 2 bases; nucleotides outside the gene matches: 4. The germline V gene encodes CDR1 SGHRS and CDR2 YFSETQ. This CDR3 is 15 amino acids long.

This clone was detected only once. V and J are TRBV3-1 (or the pseudogene TRBV3-2) and TRBJ2-3; possibly TRBD2 for D (5 bases). Deletions cut 2 bases from V and 9 bases from J, with 18 bases between. Germline V gene sequence: CDR1 LGHDT, CDR2 YNNKEL (reference sequence). The CDR3 is 15 residues long. The CDR3 sequence: CASSQRRTPPSTQYF. CDR3 sequence (DNA): TGTGCCAGCAGCCAAAGGAGGACGCCGCCGAGCACGCAGTATTTT.

This chain connects TRBV5-4 to TRBJ1-1, with a possible D match to TRBD1 (6 bases). V lost 4 bases to trimming and J lost 1 base, with 14 bases between them. CDR3 length: 15 residues. The V gene's germline CDR1 is SGHNT and CDR2 YYREEE (reference sequence). This CDR3 is CASSPLGGANTEAFF. The CDR3 nucleotides read TGTGCCAGCAGCCCCCTGGGGGGCGCGAACACTGAAGCTTTCTTT. Looking up the rest from reference TRBV5-4 and TRBJ1-1 gives the full variable domain: ETGVTQSPTHLIKTRGQQVTLRCSSQSGHNTVSWYQQALGQGPQFIFQYYREEENGRGNFPPRFSGLQFPNYSSELNVNALELDDSALYLCASSPLGGANTEAFFGQGTRLTVV.

The rearrangement uses TRBV19 and TRBJ2-7; tentatively, D is TRBD1 (6 bases). V was clipped by 3 bases and J by 3 bases, with 15 bases between them. In germline, CDR1 is LNHDA, CDR2 SQIVND (reference sequence). The CDR3 length is 15 residues. The DNA for the CDR3 is TGTGCCAGTAGTATCGCGGCAGGGGTAGGCTACGAGCAGTACTTC. Protein product: CASSIAAGVGYEQYF.